The 19 T cell receptor beta chains listed next were all sequenced from one sample in a study of T cells after yellow fever vaccination. One entry per CDR3 protein results from TCRdb running MiXCR on the 5' RACE reads. The sample yields some 300,000 distinct CDR3 sequences, around a tenth seen once. Sequenced here: CD4+ T cells sorted from PBMCs, sampled 45 days after the yellow fever booster vaccination. The receptor source for this set is a man aged 18 to 29 who received the YFV17D yellow fever vaccine.

In its sample, this clonotype was seen many times. The V gene is TRBV12-3 or TRBV12-4, the J gene TRBJ1-1; the D is unclear. The CDR3 sequence is 14 residues long. The V end lost 5 bases, the J end lost 7 bases, and 17 bases lay between the germline ends. CDR3 DNA: TGTGCCAGCAGTCCGACGTTTGTCGGTAGTGAAGCTTTCTTT. Residues: CASSPTFVGSEAFF.

This sequence joins TRBV12-3 or TRBV12-4 and TRBJ2-7; perhaps TRBD1 as D (5 bases). Trimming pared 5 bases from V and 1 base from J, leaving 12 bases between. This CDR3 contains 14 residues. The DNA of the CDR3 is TGTGCCAGCAGTCGTACCACAGGATCCTACGAGCAGTACTTC. Amino acid sequence: CASSRTTGSYEQYF.

The sample holds a few counts of this clonotype. V usage is TRBV2 and J usage is TRBJ1-4, with D perhaps matching TRBD1 (5 bases). The CDR3 runs 13 residues. V lost 8 bases to trimming and J lost 4 bases, with 11 bases between them. Germline-derived CDR1 and CDR2 are SNHLY and FYNNEI. The CDR3 coding sequence is TGTGCCAGCTTGACAGCTAATAATGAAAAACTGTTTTTT. Translating it yields CASLTANNEKLFF. Complete variable domain (other parts from reference TRBV2 and TRBJ1-4): EPEVTQTPSHQVTQMGQEVILRCVPISNHLYFYWYRQILGQKVEFLVSFYNNEISEKSEIFDDQFSVERPDGSNFTLKIRSTKLEDSAMYFCASLTANNEKLFFGSGTQLSVL.

The chain is built from TRBV24-1 and TRBJ2-1; no firm D call. The CDR3 length is 13 residues. The germline gives CDR1 KGHDR, CDR2 SFDVKD. Trimming left V 0 bases short and J 10 bases short, with 9 bases between. CDR3 coding DNA: TGTGCCACCAGTGATTTGAGCCCCCGCGAGCAGTTCTTC. Encoded protein: CATSDLSPREQFF.

The rearrangement uses TRBV6-5 and TRBJ2-5, with D perhaps TRBD1 (6 bases). The CDR3 sequence is 14 residues long. V lost 0 bases and J lost 5, with 10 bases in between. Germline V gives CDR1 MNHEY, CDR2 SVGAGI. The CDR3, as DNA: TGTGCCAGCAGTTACTCTATTGACAGGGAGACCCAGTACTTC. This translates into CASSYSIDRETQYF.

The sample holds a few counts of this clonotype. V usage is TRBV12-3 or TRBV12-4 and J usage is TRBJ2-3; possibly TRBD2 for D (6 bases). This CDR3 comprises 13 residues. With 6 bases removed from V and 4 bases from J, the gap between germline ends came to 11 bases. The chain's CDR3 is CASRAGGPDTQYF. CDR3 DNA: TGTGCCAGCAGGGCCGGGGGTCCAGATACGCAGTATTTT.

The chain joins TRBV6-6 to TRBJ1-5, with a weak D call TRBD1 (6 bases). CDR1 is MNHNY, CDR2 SVGAGI, per germline (reference sequence). CDR3 size: 14 residues. V lost 3 bases to trimming and J lost 6 bases, with 12 bases between them. CDR3 residues: CASSYPGVGQPQHF. The CDR3 DNA reads as TGTGCCAGCAGTTATCCAGGGGTAGGTCAGCCCCAGCATTTT.

The genes are TRBV7-2 and TRBJ1-1, with D perhaps TRBD1 (5 bases). V lost 6 bases, J lost 5 bases, and 13 bases lay in between. Looked up from germline, CDR1 is SGHTA and CDR2 is FQGNSA. This CDR3 is built from 13 residues. The CDR3 loop is CASRQDRSTEAFF. The CDR3 nucleotides read TGTGCCAGCAGACAGGATAGGAGTACTGAAGCTTTCTTT.

The chain employs TRBV2 and TRBJ2-5, with D possibly being TRBD1 (5 bases). Deletions cut 3 bases from V and 2 bases from J, with 13 bases between. Germline CDR1 is SNHLY and CDR2 is FYNNEI. There are 15 residues in the CDR3. The CDR3 spells CASSEVAGSQETQYF. As DNA, the CDR3 is TGTGCCAGCAGTGAGGTGGCAGGGTCTCAAGAGACCCAGTACTTC.

The sample holds a few counts of this clonotype. This rearrangement joins TRBV20-1 to TRBJ1-1; D might be TRBD1 (5 bases). The germline V and J ends were trimmed by 5 bases and 4 bases, with 14 bases remaining between them. CDR3 size: 13 residues. CDR1 is DFQATT, CDR2 SNEGSKA, per germline (reference sequence). CDR3 DNA: TGCAGTGCTGGAAGGACGCAGGGCACTGAAGCTTTCTTT. Translation: CSAGRTQGTEAFF.

In its sample, this clonotype was seen a few times. This chain links TRBV19 with TRBJ2-6; D is unclear. CDR1 and CDR2 from the germline V gene are LNHDA and SQIVND (reference sequence). V lost 2 bases, J lost 0 bases, and 5 bases lay in between. This CDR3 region has 15 residues. CDR3 coding DNA: TGTGCCAGTAGTATACGTAGCTCTGGGGCCAACGTCCTGACTTTC. It translates to CASSIRSSGANVLTF. Supplemented by reference TRBV19 and TRBJ2-6, the full variable domain reads DGGITQSPKYLFRKEGQNVTLSCEQNLNHDAMYWYRQDPGQGLRLIYYSQIVNDFQKGDIAEGYSVSREKKESFPLTVTSAQKNPTAFYLCASSIRSSGANVLTFGAGSRLTVL.

This clonotype has just a few counts. The rearrangement uses TRBV27 and TRBJ2-6; D is unclear. The CDR3 covers 13 residues. The V gene lost 8 bases and the J gene lost 9 bases, with 14 bases spanning the gap. Germline V gives CDR1 MNHEY, CDR2 SMNVEV (reference sequence). The CDR3 sequence: CASGQGRLNVLTF. CDR3 coding DNA: TGTGCCAGCGGCCAAGGACGGCTCAACGTCCTGACTTTC.

The gene calls are TRBV12-3 or TRBV12-4 and TRBJ2-7, with D unclear. The V end lost 4 bases, the J end lost 5 bases, and 3 bases lay between the germline ends. The CDR3 is 10 residues long. In DNA, the CDR3 is TGTGCCAGCAGTTCAGACGAGCAGTACTTC. This sequence encodes CASSSDEQYF.

The V gene is TRBV7-9, the J gene TRBJ1-1; D gene ambiguous. This CDR3 comprises 13 residues. Germline V CDR1 and CDR2: SEHNR, FQNEAQ (reference sequence). Trimming took off 5 bases at V and 1 base at J, with 8 bases between the two ends. CDR3 sequence reads: CASSSQWNTEAFF. CDR3 sequence (DNA): TGTGCCAGCAGCAGCCAGTGGAACACTGAAGCTTTCTTT.

The V call is TRBV3-1, the J call TRBJ2-7; 13 nucleotides align to TRBD2. Germline lookup yields CDR1 LGHDT and CDR2 YNNKEL (reference sequence). The V gene end was trimmed by 2 bases and the J gene end by 2 bases; junction bases not matched to a gene: 0. The CDR3 has 15 residues. The CDR3 DNA reads as TGTGCCAGCAGCCAAACTAGCGGGGGGGCCTACGAGCAGTACTTC. Translated, it gives CASSQTSGGAYEQYF.

This clonotype was detected a few times. The rearrangement uses TRBV10-3 and TRBJ2-1; 8 bases map to TRBD1. The germline V gene encodes CDR1 ENHRY and CDR2 SYGVKD. V shed 9 bases, J shed 11 bases, and the junction held 15 bases outside the gene matches. The CDR3 is 14 amino acids. The CDR3 region has the DNA TGTGCCATTACCGGGACAGGTTTATTCCCCAAGCAGTTCTTC. It specifies CAITGTGLFPKQFF.

This clonotype has a handful of counts. The rearrangement uses TRBV6-2 or TRBV6-3 and TRBJ1-4; D not certain. V was shortened by 5 bases and J by 4 bases, with 17 bases between the two germline ends. There are 16 residues in the CDR3. Germline V gene lookup returns CDR1 MNHEY and CDR2 SVGEGT. CDR3 in amino acids: CASSQQPKTGNEKLFF. As DNA, the CDR3 is TGTGCCAGCAGTCAACAACCGAAGACTGGTAATGAAAAACTGTTTTTT.

This clonotype has a handful of counts. The V call is TRBV3-1, the J call TRBJ1-2; no firm D call. The CDR3 is 13 residues long. Deletions cut 2 bases from V and 4 bases from J, with 8 bases between. The germline V gene has CDR1 LGHDT and CDR2 YNNKEL (reference sequence). In nucleotides, the CDR3 is TGTGCCAGCAGCCAATCCCGCCTCTATGGCTACACCTTC. It specifies CASSQSRLYGYTF.

This clonotype was found a few times. This chain uses TRBV2 with TRBJ2-5; possible D gene TRBD1, 5 bases. This CDR3 spans 14 amino acids. CDR1 and CDR2 (germline): SNHLY, FYNNEI. V dropped 5 bases and J dropped 5 bases, with 15 bases sitting between them. CDR3 in DNA: TGTGCCAGCAGTCCCCCGGCAGGGTGGGAGACCCAGTACTTC. This codes for CASSPPAGWETQYF. The full variable domain, with the rest looked up from reference TRBV2 and TRBJ2-5, is EPEVTQTPSHQVTQMGQEVILRCVPISNHLYFYWYRQILGQKVEFLVSFYNNEISEKSEIFDDQFSVERPDGSNFTLKIRSTKLEDSAMYFCASSPPAGWETQYFGPGTRLLVL.